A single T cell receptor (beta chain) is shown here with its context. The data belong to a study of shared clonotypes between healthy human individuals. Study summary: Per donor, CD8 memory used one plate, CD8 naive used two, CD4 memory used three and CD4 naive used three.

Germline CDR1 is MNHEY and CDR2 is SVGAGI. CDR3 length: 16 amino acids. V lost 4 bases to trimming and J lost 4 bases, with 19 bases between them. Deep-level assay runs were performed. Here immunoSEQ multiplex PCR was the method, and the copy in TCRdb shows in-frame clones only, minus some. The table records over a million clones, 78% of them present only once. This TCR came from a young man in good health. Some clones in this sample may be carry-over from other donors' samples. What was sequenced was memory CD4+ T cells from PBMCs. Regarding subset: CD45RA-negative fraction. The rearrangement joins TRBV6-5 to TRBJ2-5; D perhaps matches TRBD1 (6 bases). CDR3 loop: CASSFQGSPFRETQYF. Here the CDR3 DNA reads TGTGCCAGCAGTTTTCAGGGGTCTCCCTTTAGAGAGACCCAGTACTTC.